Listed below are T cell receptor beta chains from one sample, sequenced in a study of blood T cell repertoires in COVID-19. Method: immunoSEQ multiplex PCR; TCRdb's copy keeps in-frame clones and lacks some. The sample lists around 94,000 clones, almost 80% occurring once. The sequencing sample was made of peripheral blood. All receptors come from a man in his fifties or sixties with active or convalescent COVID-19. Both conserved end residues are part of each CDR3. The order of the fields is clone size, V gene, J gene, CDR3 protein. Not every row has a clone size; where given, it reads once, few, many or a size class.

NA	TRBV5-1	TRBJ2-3	CASSLLAGVGTDTQYF
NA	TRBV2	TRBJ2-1	CASSEDVLSSYNEQFF
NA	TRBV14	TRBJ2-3	CASSQAVVAVTDTQYF
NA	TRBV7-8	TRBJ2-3	CASSLARTDTQYF
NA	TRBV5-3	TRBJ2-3	CARRLTGADTQYF
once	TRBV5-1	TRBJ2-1	CASSPQTSGTYEQFF
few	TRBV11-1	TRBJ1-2	CASSESGTGVGYTF
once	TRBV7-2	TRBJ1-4	CASSPGTGLEKLFF
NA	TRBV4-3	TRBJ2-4	CASSQAQGLGNIQYF
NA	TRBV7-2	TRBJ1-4	CASSPRGARRSEKLFF
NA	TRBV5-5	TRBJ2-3	CASSLQPTDTQYF
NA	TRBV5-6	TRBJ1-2	CASTPTWAGPLEGYTF
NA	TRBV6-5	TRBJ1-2	CASRSPRGRIGGYTF
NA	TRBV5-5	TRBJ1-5	CASSLGPTGGNQPQHF
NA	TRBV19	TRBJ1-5	CASSTHTGGQGYQPQHF
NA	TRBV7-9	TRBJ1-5	CASSSQGSNQPQHF
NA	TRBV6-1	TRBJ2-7	CASSEPGSTSPYEQYF
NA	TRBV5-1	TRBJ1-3	CASSLVAGSGNTIYF
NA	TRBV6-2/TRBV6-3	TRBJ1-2	CASSLQYGYTF
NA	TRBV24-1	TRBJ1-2	CATSDPGHPNYGYTF
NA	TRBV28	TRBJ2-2	CASTRGLAANTGELFF
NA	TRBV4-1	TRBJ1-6	CASSQTRGTGVNSPLHF
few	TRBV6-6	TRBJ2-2	CASKLTNTGELFF
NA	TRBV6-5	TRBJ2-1	CASSYNGGNEQFF
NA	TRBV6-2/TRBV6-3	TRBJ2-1	CASSYRGSYNEQFF
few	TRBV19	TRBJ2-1	CASSSQREKNYNEQFF
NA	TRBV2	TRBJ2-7	CASSAHNF
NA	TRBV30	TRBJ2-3	CAWSEWDTNTDTQYF
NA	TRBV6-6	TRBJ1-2	CASSSLGGSYGYTF
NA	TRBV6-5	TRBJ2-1	CASSYSGLAGAEEQFF
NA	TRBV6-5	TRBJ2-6	CASSYEGARGANVLTF
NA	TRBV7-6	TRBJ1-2	CASSQQGMDGYTF
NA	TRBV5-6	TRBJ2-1	CASSLDRGRLNEQFF
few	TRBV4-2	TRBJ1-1	CASSQDPGVNTEAFF
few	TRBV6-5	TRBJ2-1	CASSYDYEGSYNEQFF
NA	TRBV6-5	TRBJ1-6	CASTGTGGSPLHF
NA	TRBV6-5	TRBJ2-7	CASSLREGRSYEQYF
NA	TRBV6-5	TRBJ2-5	CASSKRDRGETQYF
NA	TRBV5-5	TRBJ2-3	CASSPQRVDTQYF
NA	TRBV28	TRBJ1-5	CASNPGQGSNQPQHF
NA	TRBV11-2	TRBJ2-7	CASSLDSRYEQYF
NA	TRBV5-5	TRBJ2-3	CASSNRLAGGTDTQYF
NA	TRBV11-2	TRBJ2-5	CASSPGGLAAQETQYF
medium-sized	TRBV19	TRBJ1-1	CASTVGQGRNTEAFF
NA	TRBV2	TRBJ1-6	CASSGGQGTSPLHF
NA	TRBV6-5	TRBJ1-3	CASWRTGGSGNTIYF